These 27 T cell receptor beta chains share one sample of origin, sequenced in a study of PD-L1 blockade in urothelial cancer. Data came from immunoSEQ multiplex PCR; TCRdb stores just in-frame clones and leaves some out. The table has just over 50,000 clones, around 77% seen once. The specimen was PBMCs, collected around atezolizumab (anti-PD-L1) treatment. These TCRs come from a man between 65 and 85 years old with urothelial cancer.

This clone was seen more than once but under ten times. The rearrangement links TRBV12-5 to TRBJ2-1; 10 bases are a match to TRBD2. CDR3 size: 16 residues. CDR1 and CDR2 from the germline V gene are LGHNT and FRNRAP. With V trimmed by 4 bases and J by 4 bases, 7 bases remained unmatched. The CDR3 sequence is CASGSSSGRVYNEQFF. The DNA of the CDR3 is TGTGCTAGTGGTTCCTCTAGCGGGAGAGTATACAATGAGCAGTTCTTC.

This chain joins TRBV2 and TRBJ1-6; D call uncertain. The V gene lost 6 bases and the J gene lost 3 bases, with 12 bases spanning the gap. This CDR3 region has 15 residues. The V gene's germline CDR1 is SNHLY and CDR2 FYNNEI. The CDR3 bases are TGTGCCAGCAGCGTACTGGAGAGCTATAATTCACCCCTCCACTTT. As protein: CASSVLESYNSPLHF.

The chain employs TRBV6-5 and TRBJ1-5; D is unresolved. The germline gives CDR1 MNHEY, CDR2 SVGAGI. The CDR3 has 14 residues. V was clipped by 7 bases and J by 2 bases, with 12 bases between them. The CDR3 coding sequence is TGTGCCAGCACCCACGGGGATCGCAATCAGCCCCAGCATTTT. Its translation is CASTHGDRNQPQHF.

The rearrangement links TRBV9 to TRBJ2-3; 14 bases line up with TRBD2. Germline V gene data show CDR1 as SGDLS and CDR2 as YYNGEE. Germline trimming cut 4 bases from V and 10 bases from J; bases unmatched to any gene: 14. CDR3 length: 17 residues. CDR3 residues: CASSIGLAGGRAGAQYF. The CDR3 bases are TGTGCCAGCAGCATCGGACTAGCGGGAGGCCGAGCGGGGGCGCAGTATTTT. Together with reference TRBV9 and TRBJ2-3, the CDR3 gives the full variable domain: DSGVTQTPKHLITATGQRVTLRCSPRSGDLSVYWYQQSLDQGLQFLIQYYNGEERAKGNILERFSAQQFPDLHSELNLSSLELGDSALYFCASSIGLAGGRAGAQYFGPGTRLTVL.

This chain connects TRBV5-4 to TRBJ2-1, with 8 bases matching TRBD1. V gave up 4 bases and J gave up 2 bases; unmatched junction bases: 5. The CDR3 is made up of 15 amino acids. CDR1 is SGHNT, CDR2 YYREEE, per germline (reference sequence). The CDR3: CASSIQTGAYNEQFF. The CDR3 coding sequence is TGTGCCAGCAGCATCCAGACAGGGGCCTACAATGAGCAGTTCTTC.

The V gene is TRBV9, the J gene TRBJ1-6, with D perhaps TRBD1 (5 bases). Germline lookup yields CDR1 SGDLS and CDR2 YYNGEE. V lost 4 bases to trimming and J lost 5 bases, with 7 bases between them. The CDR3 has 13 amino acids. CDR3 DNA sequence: TGTGCCAGCAGCTCAGGGAATAATTCACCCCTCCACTTT. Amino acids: CASSSGNNSPLHF.

The CDR3 loop reads CASSHPVNTEAFF. DNA of the CDR3: TGTGCCAGCAGTCATCCGGTGAACACTGAAGCTTTCTTT. This chain links TRBV2 with TRBJ1-1; D remains unclear. The germline CDR1 and CDR2 sequences are SNHLY and FYNNEI. Deletions cut 5 bases from V and 0 bases from J, with 7 bases between. The CDR3 has 13 residues.

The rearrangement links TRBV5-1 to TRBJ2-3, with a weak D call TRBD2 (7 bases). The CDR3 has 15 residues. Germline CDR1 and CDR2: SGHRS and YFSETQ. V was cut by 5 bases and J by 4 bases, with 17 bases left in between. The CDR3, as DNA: TGCGCCAGCAGTAAGAACGGGGGGCCGGCAGATACGCAGTATTTT. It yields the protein CASSKNGGPADTQYF.

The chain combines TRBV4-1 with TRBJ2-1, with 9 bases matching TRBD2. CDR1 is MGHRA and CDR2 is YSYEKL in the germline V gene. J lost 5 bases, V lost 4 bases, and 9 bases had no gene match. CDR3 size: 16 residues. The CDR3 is CASSPRLAEMNNEQFF. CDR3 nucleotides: TGCGCCAGCAGCCCCCGACTAGCGGAGATGAACAATGAGCAGTTCTTC.

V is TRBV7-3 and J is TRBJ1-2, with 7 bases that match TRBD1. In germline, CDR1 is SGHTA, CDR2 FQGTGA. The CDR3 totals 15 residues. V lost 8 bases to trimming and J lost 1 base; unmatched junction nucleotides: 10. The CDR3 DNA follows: TGTGCCAGCTCGACAGACAGGGTAGGTAACTATGGCTACACCTTC. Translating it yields CASSTDRVGNYGYTF.

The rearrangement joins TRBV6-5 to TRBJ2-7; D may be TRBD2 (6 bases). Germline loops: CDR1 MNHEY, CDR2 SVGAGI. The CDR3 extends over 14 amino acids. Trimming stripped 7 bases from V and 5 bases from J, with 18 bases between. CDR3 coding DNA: TGTGCCAGCACCCGGGACGGGAGTAGCCACGAGCAGTACTTC. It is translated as CASTRDGSSHEQYF.

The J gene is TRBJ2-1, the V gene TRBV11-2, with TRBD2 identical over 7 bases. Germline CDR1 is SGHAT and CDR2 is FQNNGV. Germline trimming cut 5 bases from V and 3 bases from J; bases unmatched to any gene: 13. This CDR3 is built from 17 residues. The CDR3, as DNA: TGTGCCAGCAGCACTCGACTAGCAAGAGAGGGCTACAATGAGCAGTTCTTC. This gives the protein CASSTRLAREGYNEQFF. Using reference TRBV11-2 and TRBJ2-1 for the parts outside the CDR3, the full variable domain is EAGVAQSPRYKIIEKRQSVAFWCNPISGHATLYWYQQILGQGPKLLIQFQNNGVVDDSQLPKDRFSAERLKGVDSTLKIQPAKLEDSAVYLCASSTRLAREGYNEQFFGPGTRLTVL.

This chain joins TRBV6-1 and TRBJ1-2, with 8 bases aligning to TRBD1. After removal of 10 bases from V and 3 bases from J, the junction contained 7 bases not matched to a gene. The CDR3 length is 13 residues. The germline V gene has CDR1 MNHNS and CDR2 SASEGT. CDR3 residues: CATWDRTDYGYTF. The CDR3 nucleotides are TGTGCCACCTGGGACAGGACCGACTATGGCTACACCTTC.

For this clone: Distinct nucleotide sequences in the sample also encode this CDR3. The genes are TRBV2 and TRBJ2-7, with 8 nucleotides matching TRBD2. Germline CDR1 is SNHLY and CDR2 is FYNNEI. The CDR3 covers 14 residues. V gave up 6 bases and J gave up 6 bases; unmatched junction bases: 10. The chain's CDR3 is CASRTGTSGIEQYF. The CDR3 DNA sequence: TGTGCCAGCAGAACGGGGACTAGTGGGATCGAGCAGTACTTC.

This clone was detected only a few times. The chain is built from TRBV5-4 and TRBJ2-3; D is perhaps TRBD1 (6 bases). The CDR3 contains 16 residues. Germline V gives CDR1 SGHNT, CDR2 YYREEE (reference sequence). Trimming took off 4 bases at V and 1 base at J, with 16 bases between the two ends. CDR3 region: CASSPQGDGGTDTQYF. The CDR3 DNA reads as TGTGCCAGCAGCCCACAGGGAGATGGGGGCACAGATACGCAGTATTTT.

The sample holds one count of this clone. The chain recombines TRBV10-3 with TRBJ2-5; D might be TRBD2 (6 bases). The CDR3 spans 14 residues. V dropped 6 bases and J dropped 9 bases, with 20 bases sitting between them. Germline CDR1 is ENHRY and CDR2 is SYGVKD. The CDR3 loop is CAISQPGLLRAQYF. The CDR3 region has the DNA TGTGCCATCAGCCAACCGGGACTCCTTAGGGCCCAGTACTTC.

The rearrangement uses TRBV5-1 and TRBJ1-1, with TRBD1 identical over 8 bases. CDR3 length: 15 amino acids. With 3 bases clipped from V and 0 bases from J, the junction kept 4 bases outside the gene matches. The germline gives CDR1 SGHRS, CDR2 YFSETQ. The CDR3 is CASSWDRRVNTEAFF. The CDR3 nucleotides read TGCGCCAGCAGCTGGGACAGGCGTGTGAACACTGAAGCTTTCTTT.

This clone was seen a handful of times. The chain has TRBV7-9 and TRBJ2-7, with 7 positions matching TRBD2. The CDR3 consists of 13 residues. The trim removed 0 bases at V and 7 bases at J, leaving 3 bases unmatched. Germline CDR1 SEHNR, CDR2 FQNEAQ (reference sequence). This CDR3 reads CASSLAGRVEQYF. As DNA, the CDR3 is TGTGCCAGCAGCTTAGCGGGGAGGGTTGAGCAGTACTTC.

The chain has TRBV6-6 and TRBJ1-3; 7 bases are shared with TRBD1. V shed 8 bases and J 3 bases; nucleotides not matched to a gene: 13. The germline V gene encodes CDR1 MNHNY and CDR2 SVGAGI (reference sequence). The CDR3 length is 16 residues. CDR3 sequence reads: CASSGGRPEDGNTIYF. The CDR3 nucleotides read TGTGCCAGCTCAGGGGGGCGGCCCGAGGATGGAAACACCATATATTTT.

The CDR3 here is CASSLTSGGLAFYNEQFF. Written as DNA, the CDR3 is TGTGCCAGCAGCTTAACCAGCGGGGGGCTGGCTTTCTACAATGAGCAGTTCTTC. The chain links TRBV7-9 to TRBJ2-1; 9 bases are a match to TRBD2. The germline V gene encodes CDR1 SEHNR and CDR2 FQNEAQ (reference sequence). V lost 2 bases to trimming and J lost 3 bases; unmatched junction nucleotides: 11. CDR3 length: 18 residues.

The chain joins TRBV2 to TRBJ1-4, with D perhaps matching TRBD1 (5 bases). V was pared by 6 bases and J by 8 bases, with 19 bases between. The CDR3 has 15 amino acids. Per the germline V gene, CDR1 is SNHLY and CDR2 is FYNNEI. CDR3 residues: CASRDPTVLTEKLFF. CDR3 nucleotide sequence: TGTGCCAGCAGGGACCCGACAGTCCTTACCGAAAAACTGTTTTTT.

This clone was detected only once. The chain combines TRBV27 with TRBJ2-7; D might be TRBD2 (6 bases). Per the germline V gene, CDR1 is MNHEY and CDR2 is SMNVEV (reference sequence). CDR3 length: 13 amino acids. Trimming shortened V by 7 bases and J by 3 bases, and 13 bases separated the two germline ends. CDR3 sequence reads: CASTRGLGYEQYF. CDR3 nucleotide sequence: TGTGCCAGCACTAGGGGACTTGGCTACGAGCAGTACTTC.

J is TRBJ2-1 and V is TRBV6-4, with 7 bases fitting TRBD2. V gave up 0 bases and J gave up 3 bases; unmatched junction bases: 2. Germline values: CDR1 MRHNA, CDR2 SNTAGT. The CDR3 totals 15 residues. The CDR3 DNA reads TGTGCCAGCAGTGACTCAGCGGGGAGCTACAATGAGCAGTTCTTC. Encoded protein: CASSDSAGSYNEQFF.

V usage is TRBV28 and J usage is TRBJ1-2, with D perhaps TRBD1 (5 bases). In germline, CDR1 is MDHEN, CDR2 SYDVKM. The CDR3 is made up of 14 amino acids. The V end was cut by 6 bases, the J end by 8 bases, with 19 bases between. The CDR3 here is CASSGQWGDGGYTF. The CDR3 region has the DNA TGTGCCAGCAGCGGTCAATGGGGGGACGGGGGCTACACCTTC.

CDR3 DNA sequence: TGTGCCAGCAGTCCCAAACCTAGCGGGATGGTTATGGGGTTACATATCAATGAGCAGTTCTTC. Translation: CASSPKPSGMVMGLHINEQFF. The chain joins TRBV28 to TRBJ2-1, with 9 bases lining up with TRBD2. CDR1 and CDR2 from the germline V gene are MDHEN and SYDVKM. J was trimmed by 6 bases and V by 5 bases; bases with no gene match: 26. The CDR3 extends over 21 amino acids.

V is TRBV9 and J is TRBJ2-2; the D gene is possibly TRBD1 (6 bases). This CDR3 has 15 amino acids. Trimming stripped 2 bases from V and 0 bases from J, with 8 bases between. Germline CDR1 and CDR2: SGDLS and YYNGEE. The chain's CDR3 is CASSVDRTNTGELFF. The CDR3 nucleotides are TGTGCCAGCAGCGTTGACAGGACGAACACCGGGGAGCTGTTTTTT.

For the CDR3, the DNA is TGCAGCGTTTGGACAGCCTACGAGCAGTACTTC. Translated: CSVWTAYEQYF. The chain links TRBV29-1 to TRBJ2-7; possibly TRBD1 for D (6 bases). The CDR3 spans 11 residues. Between the trimmed V and J ends, which lost 5 bases and 2 bases, there was a span of 7 bases. Germline CDR1 is SQVTM and CDR2 is ANQGSEA.